This T cell receptor beta chain emerged from a study of T cells in Graves' hyperthyroidism and ophthalmopathy. It was RNA transcripts that yielded the amplified TCR beta CDR3 regions. With the HTBI primer set, the TCR CDR3 went through a first round of RT-PCR. TCRdb passed the multiplex PCR reads through MiXCR, listing each CDR3 protein once. The table includes a few hundred thousand distinct CDR3 sequences, roughly 15% detected once. The CDR3 totals 21 residues. V shed 4 bases and J shed 5 bases, with 36 bases lying between them. CDR1 and CDR2 (germline): SEHNR, FQNEAQ (reference sequence). This clonotype was found many times. Participants, patients aged 18 to 65, had newly diagnosed hyperthyroidism with a duration under 2 months.

Specimen: blood. This sequence was found in a middle-aged woman with Graves' hyperthyroidism. The rearrangement joins TRBV7-9 to TRBJ2-7; D is perhaps TRBD2 (6 bases). The CDR3 nucleotides read TGTGCCAGCAGCTACCGCAGAGGGACTCCCTACAGCCCCGGAAGTATGAACGAGCAGTACTTC. Amino acids: CASSYRRGTPYSPGSMNEQYF.